These T cell receptor beta chains were read from a single sample in a study of blood T cells in healthy people across ages. TCRdb used MiXCR to reprocess the 5' RACE reads, holding one entry per CDR3 protein. The repertoire holds about 930,000 distinct CDR3 sequences, with just under 30% as singletons. The data also belong to a second study, concerning T cells of mothers and their children.

Sequenced: blood. The receptors come from a woman in her thirties or forties in good health. Both conserved end residues are part of each CDR3. A D gene is named only where the DNA matches it firmly. The size field is filled for only some rows; it gives once, few, many or a size class.

TRBJ1-6 TRBV3-1 - - CASSLTGGGGPNSPLHF
TRBJ2-6 TRBV6-5 - many CASSHSKGSGANVLTF
TRBJ2-3 TRBV28 TRBD1 - CASCRTGPFFTDTQYF
TRBJ2-3 TRBV20-1 TRBD2 - CSASEVAGGLDTQYF
TRBJ2-5 TRBV4-1 - - CASSQERTGAETQYF
TRBJ2-1 TRBV4-2 TRBD2 many CASSPVGEASGYNEQFF
TRBJ2-1 TRBV4-2 - many CASSQDLGGSRQFF
TRBJ2-7 TRBV28 - - CASGLGNYEQYF
TRBJ1-4 TRBV11-2 TRBD1 - CASSLRGQGNEKLFF
TRBJ1-5 TRBV5-6 - - CASSFYLESYQPQHF
TRBJ1-1 TRBV6-1 - many CASSVTGKAEAFF
TRBJ2-1 TRBV29-1 - - CSVEVRGREVGQFF
TRBJ2-7 TRBV20-1 TRBD2 many CSASGGAIYEQYF
TRBJ2-5 TRBV18 - few CASSPREWETQYF
TRBJ2-5 TRBV29-1 TRBD1 - CSVEGFRTGTRETQYF
TRBJ1-1 TRBV10-3 TRBD1 - CAISGTLVTGPSPEAFF